Listed below are T cell receptor beta chains from one sample, sequenced in a study of cytomegalovirus exposure and HLA in healthy donors. Assay: immunoSEQ multiplex PCR; the TCRdb copy retains only in-frame clones and omits some. The sample shows over 25,000 clones, 60% to 80% of them seen only once. Sequencing was done on a sample of PBMCs. These receptor sequences come from a male donor in good health and CMV-seropositive. Each CDR3 is given with its conserved first and last residue. D genes are given only for firm matches. Not every row has a clone size; where given, it reads once, few, many or a size class.

v_gene,d_gene,j_gene,abundance,CDR3nt,CDR3aa
TRBV5-1,TRBD1,TRBJ2-3,-,TGCGCCAGCAGCCGGACAGGGGTTCAAGATACGCAGTATTTT,CASSRTGVQDTQYF
TRBV6-5,TRBD1,TRBJ2-3,-,TGTGCCAGCAGTTACTCTTCGGCAGGGGGCGCAGATACGCAGTATTTT,CASSYSSAGGADTQYF
TRBV28,TRBD1,TRBJ1-2,few,TGTGCCAGCGCGACAGGGGGCTCTGGCTACACCTTC,CASATGGSGYTF
TRBV19,TRBD1,TRBJ2-1,once,TGTGCCAGTAGTATAGGGCCGGGACAGGGTGACAATGAGCAGTTCTTC,CASSIGPGQGDNEQFF
TRBV5-1,-,TRBJ2-1,few,TGCGCCAGCAGCTTGTACGCTAGCAAAGGGGGCAATGAGCAGTTCTTC,CASSLYASKGGNEQFF
TRBV15,TRBD1,TRBJ1-5,-,TGTGCCACCGGACAGGGGTCGAATAGCAATCAGCCCCAGCATTTT,CATGQGSNSNQPQHF
TRBV6-5,TRBD1,TRBJ1-1,few,TGTGCCAGCAGTTACTCGATAGGGCAGGGGGCGACTGAAGCTTTCTTT,CASSYSIGQGATEAFF
TRBV5-4,TRBD1,TRBJ1-1,-,TGTGCCAGCAGCCCGGGACAGATGAACACTGAAGCTTTCTTT,CASSPGQMNTEAFF
TRBV7-9,TRBD1,TRBJ1-1,-,TGTGCCAGCAGGGGACAGGGGGTGACTGAAGCTTTCTTT,CASRGQGVTEAFF
TRBV27,TRBD1,TRBJ1-5,few,TGTGCCAGCAGTCTGAGACAGGGGTACCAGCCCCAGCATTTT,CASSLRQGYQPQHF
TRBV6-5,-,TRBJ1-2,-,TGTGCCAGCAGTTATGGAGAATTCGGCTACACCTTC,CASSYGEFGYTF
TRBV6-1,-,TRBJ1-5,-,TGTGCCAGCAGTTCCCTCGGGGTTAATCAGCCCCAGCATTTT,CASSSLGVNQPQHF
TRBV9,TRBD2,TRBJ2-3,-,TGTGCCAGCAGCCGGGACTACCGAGATACGCAGTATTTT,CASSRDYRDTQYF
TRBV5-4,-,TRBJ2-7,-,TGTGCCAGCAGCTTGGACCAGGATTACGAGCAGTACTTC,CASSLDQDYEQYF
TRBV28,TRBD1,TRBJ2-1,once,TGTGCCAGCAGTTTGGGCTACAGGGGGAATGAGCAGTTCTTC,CASSLGYRGNEQFF
TRBV9,TRBD1,TRBJ1-6,-,TGTGCCAGCAGCTTCCGGACAGGGGCGGGTTCACCCCTCCACTTT,CASSFRTGAGSPLHF
TRBV28,TRBD1,TRBJ2-1,few,TGTGCCAGCAGTTCCGGGACAGGGGTAGGGGGCCAAGAGGCGCAGTTCTTC,CASSSGTGVGGQEAQFF
TRBV7-9,-,TRBJ1-1,once,TGTGCCAGCAGCTTAGGGCAGGGCCGCGGTGGGACTGAAGCTTTCTTT,CASSLGQGRGGTEAFF
TRBV7-2,TRBD2,TRBJ2-1,-,TGTGCCAGCAGCTTACAGCCGGGACTAGCGGGAAGTGAGCAGTTCTTC,CASSLQPGLAGSEQFF
TRBV7-9,TRBD1,TRBJ1-1,few,TGTGCCAGCAGCTTAGGACAGGGTAGGGAAGCTTTCTTT,CASSLGQGREAFF
TRBV7-9,-,TRBJ1-2,few,TGTGCCAGCAGCTCGACAGGCTATGGCTACACCTTC,CASSSTGYGYTF
TRBV5-4,-,TRBJ2-3,-,TGTGCCAGCAGATCAAGAGACACAGATACGCAGTATTTT,CASRSRDTDTQYF
TRBV5-4,TRBD1,TRBJ1-1,many,TGTGCCAGCAGACTGACAGGGCCGAACACTGAAGCTTTCTTT,CASRLTGPNTEAFF